This T cell receptor (beta chain) was observed in a study of blood T cell repertoires in COVID-19 (dated by TCRdb to the early 2020s). The study in broad terms: Samples from collaborators originated in the United States, Italy and Spain and spanned both the acute and convalescent phases of COVID-19. The sample metadata nearly always contained a de-identified subject ID, COVID-19 status, age in years and sex. The prospective study material was composed of cDNA or gDNA derived from T cells, B-cell-depleted T cells, or PBMCs. The repertoires were released in a freely available public database intended as a resource for research on the immune response to SARS-CoV-2. Samples were obtained from the ongoing ImmuneRACE study (first 160 participants) and from over 1,000 subjects provided by 6 global collaborators. The dataset comprised deeply sampled blood TCRbeta repertoires from subjects exposed to, actively infected with, or recovered from COVID-19. HLA class I and class II types, where available, came from metadata supplied by the sample provider rather than from assay-based typing. Results the study describes overall, beyond this receptor: Clinical and demographic metadata were provided uncurated, with the amount varying by source and participant.

Participants in the prospective study were enrolled through a virtual design, were aged roughly 18 to 100 years, and lived in fewer than 30 United States geographic areas. To assign participants to cohorts, the prospective study relied on clinical history that participants themselves reported in a screening survey and a study questionnaire. Exposed participants were defined as having been in contact with someone with a PCR-confirmed or clinician-diagnosed COVID-19 case within 2 weeks of study entry. In the prospective study, mobile phlebotomists collected whole blood, serum and a nasopharyngeal or oropharyngeal swab from each participant. Prospective study participants could optionally give additional blood draws and questionnaires over an approximately 2-month period. Blood samples from the prospective study were shipped frozen or at room temperature prior to DNA extraction. V loses 5 bases of germline sequence and J loses 10 bases, and the interval between the two ends is 8 bases. From its cysteine to its phenylalanine, the CDR3 spans 11 amino acids. Of all the DNA, just the CDR3 is kept, 33 bases in frame from base 1. CDR1 is given as SNHLY and CDR2 as FYNNEI, both from the germline V gene.

With regard to this clone: Its antigen remains unidentified. No base qualities exist here, and no much larger clone lies one base off it.

TCRbeta CDR3 regions were amplified from genomic DNA using the immunoSEQ Assay, a bias-controlled multiplex PCR. Per the original workflow: Within the assay, amplification of reference gene primers was used to estimate how many nucleated cells each sample contained. Sequence reads were collapsed and filtered to measure the absolute abundance of every unique TCRbeta CDR3 rearrangement. For each sample, productive Simpson clonality was calculated as the square root of Simpson's diversity index across productive rearrangements. As stored in TCRdb, this immuneACCESS dataset retains in-frame rearrangements with V and J assigned. A fraction of the clones does not appear; measured against another copy, unresolved V genes explain less than half of the discrepancy, and the remainder lacks a known reason. V and J calls and clone size come straight from that table; D and trimming were deduced from the DNA. In this sample the table shows fewer than 250,000 clones, about 90% of which occur a single time. The biggest ten clones account for roughly 3.7% of the sample.

The sequenced sample consisted of PBMCs or T cells enriched from blood (not recorded which). This chain joins TRBV2 to TRBJ2-2, with TRBD2 perhaps the D gene, on 6 matching bases. The clonotype originates from a woman aged 25-40 years who had been exposed to COVID-19. The DNA reads TGTGCCAGCAGTCGGGAGACGGAGCTGTTTTTT. This sequence encodes CASSRETELFF.